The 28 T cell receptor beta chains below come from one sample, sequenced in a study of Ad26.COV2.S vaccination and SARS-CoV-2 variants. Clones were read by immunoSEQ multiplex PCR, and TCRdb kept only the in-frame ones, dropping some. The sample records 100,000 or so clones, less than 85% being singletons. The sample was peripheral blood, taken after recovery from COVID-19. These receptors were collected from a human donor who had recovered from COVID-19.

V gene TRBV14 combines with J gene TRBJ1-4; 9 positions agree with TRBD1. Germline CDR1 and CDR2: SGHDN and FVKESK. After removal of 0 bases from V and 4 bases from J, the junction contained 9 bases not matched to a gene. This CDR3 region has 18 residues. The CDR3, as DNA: TGTGCCAGCAGCCAAGATCGGACAGGGGAAAACCTTAATGAAAAACTGTTTTTT. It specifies CASSQDRTGENLNEKLFF.

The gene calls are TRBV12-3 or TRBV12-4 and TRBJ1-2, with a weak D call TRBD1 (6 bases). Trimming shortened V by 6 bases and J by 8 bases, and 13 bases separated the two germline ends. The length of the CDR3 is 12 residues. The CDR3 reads CASSRGRSGYTF. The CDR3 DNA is TGTGCCAGCAGCCGGGGGCGAAGCGGCTACACCTTC.

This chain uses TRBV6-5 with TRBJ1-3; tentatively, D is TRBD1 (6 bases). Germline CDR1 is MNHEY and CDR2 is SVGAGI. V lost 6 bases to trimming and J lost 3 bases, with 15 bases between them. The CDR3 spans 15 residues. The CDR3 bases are TGTGCCAGCAGGGGGGCCTGGGACGGTGGAAACACCATATATTTT. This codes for CASRGAWDGGNTIYF.

The CDR3 sequence: CAISDRWTGVHGYTF. The CDR3 DNA follows: TGTGCCATCAGTGACCGCTGGACAGGAGTGCATGGCTACACCTTC. V and J are TRBV10-3 and TRBJ1-2; 7 nucleotides match TRBD1. CDR1 and CDR2 (germline): ENHRY, SYGVKD. The ends lost 3 bases at V and 6 bases at J; junction bases unmatched: 10. The CDR3 sequence is 15 residues long.

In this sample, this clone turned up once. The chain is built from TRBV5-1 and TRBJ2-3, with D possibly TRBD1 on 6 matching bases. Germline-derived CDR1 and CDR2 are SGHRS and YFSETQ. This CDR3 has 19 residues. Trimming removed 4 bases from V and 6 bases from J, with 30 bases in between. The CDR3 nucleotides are TGCGCCAGCAGCATACGGACAGTAGTTTCCCCTGAGTCAAGGGATACGCAGTATTTT. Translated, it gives CASSIRTVVSPESRDTQYF.

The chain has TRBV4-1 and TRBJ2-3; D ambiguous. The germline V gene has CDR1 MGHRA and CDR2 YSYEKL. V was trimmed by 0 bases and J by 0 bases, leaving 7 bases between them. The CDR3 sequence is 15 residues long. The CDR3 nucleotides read TGCGCCAGCAGCCAAGAACGGATAAGCACAGATACGCAGTATTTT. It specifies CASSQERISTDTQYF.

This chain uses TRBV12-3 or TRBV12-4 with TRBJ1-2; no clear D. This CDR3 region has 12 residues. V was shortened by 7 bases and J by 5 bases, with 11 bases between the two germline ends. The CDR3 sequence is CASTNQEYGYTF. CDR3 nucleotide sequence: TGTGCCAGCACTAATCAGGAATATGGCTACACCTTC.

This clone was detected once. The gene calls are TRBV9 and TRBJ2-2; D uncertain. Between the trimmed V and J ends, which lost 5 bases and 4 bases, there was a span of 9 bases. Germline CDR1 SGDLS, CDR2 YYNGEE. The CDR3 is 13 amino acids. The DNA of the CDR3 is TGTGCCAGCAGATCCCTTTCCACCGGGGAGCTGTTTTTT. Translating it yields CASRSLSTGELFF. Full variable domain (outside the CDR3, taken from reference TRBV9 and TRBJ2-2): DSGVTQTPKHLITATGQRVTLRCSPRSGDLSVYWYQQSLDQGLQFLIQYYNGEERAKGNILERFSAQQFPDLHSELNLSSLELGDSALYFCASRSLSTGELFFGEGSRLTVL.

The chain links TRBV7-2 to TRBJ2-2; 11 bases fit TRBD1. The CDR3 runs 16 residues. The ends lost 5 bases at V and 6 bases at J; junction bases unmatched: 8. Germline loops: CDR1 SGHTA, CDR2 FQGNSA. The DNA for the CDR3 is TGTGCCAGCAGCGCTCGGACAGGGGGCTGGCCCGGGGAGCTGTTTTTT. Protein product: CASSARTGGWPGELFF.

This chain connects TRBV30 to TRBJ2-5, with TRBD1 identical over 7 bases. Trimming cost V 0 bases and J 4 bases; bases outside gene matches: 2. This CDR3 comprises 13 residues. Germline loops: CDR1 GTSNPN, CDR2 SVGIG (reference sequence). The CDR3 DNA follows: TGTGCCTGGAGTGTAGGGGGCCCAGAGACCCAGTACTTC. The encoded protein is CAWSVGGPETQYF.

CDR3 sequence: CATSRVGGGMELEAFF. The CDR3 DNA reads as TGTGCCACCAGCAGAGTCGGGGGAGGGATGGAACTTGAAGCTTTCTTT. The chain carries TRBV15 and TRBJ1-1; maybe TRBD1 (5 bases). Trimming removed 1 base from V and 7 bases from J, with 19 bases in between. The CDR3 contains 16 residues. Germline V gene sequence: CDR1 LNHNV, CDR2 YYDKDF (reference sequence).

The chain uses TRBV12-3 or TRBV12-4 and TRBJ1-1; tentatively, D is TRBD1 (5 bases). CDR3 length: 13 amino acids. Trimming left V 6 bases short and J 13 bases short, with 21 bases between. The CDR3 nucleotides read TGTGCCAGCAGGAAAGGGACTCTCGATATAGGTTTCTTT. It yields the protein CASRKGTLDIGFF.

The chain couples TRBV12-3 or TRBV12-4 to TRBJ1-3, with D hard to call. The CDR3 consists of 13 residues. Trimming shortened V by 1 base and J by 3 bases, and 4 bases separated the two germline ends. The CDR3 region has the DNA TGTGCCAGCAGTTTAGGTTTTGGAAACACCATATATTTT. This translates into CASSLGFGNTIYF.

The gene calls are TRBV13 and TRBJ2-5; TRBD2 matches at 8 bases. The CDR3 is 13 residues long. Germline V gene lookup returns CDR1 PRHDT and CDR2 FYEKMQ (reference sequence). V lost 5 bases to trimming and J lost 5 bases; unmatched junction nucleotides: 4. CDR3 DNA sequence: TGTGCCAGCAGCAGAACTAGCGGTGAGACCCAGTACTTC. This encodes CASSRTSGETQYF. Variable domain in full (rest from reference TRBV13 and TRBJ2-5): AAGVIQSPRHLIKEKRETATLKCYPIPRHDTVYWYQQGPGQDPQFLISFYEKMQSDKGSIPDRFSAQQFSDYHSELNMSSLELGDSALYFCASSRTSGETQYFGPGTRLLVL.

CDR3 region: CASFAPGQPDQPQHF. Written as DNA, the CDR3 is TGTGCCAGTTTCGCCCCTGGGCAGCCTGATCAGCCCCAGCATTTT. This chain connects TRBV28 to TRBJ1-5; D unresolved. V lost 9 bases and J 5 bases, leaving 20 bases between the germline ends. CDR3 length: 15 amino acids. The germline V gene encodes CDR1 MDHEN and CDR2 SYDVKM.

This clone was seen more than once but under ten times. The CDR3 coding sequence is TGTGCCAGTACCTCCGGGACAGCCGGGGAGCTGTTTTTT. Translating gives CASTSGTAGELFF. J is TRBJ2-2 and V is TRBV19; 7 bases align to TRBD1. After removal of 7 bases from V and 6 bases from J, the junction contained 5 bases not matched to a gene. CDR3 size: 13 residues. The germline V gene encodes CDR1 LNHDA and CDR2 SQIVND (reference sequence).

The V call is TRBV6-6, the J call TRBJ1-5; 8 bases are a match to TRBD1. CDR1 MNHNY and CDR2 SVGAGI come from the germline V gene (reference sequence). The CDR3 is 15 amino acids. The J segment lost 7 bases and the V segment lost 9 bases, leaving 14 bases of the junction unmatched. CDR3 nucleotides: TGTGCCAGTTGCAGCTTACAGGGGGGATTACAGCCCCAGCATTTT. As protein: CASCSLQGGLQPQHF.

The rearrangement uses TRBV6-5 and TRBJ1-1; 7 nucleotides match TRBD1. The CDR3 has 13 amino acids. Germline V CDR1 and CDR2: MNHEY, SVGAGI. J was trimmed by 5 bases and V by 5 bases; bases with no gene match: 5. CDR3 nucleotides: TGTGCCAGCAGTCCGGGACAGAGGACTGAAGCTTTCTTT. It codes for CASSPGQRTEAFF.

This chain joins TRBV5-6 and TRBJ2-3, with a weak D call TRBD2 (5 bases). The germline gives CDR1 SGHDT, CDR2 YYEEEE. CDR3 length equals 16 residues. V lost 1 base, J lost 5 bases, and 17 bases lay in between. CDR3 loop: CASSLRSGWALDTQYF. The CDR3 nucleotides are TGTGCCAGCAGCTTGCGGTCGGGATGGGCCCTAGATACGCAGTATTTT. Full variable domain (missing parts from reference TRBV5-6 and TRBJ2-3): DAGVTQSPTHLIKTRGQQVTLRCSPKSGHDTVSWYQQALGQGPQFIFQYYEEEERQRGNFPDRFSGHQFPNYSSELNVNALLLGDSALYLCASSLRSGWALDTQYFGPGTRLTVL.

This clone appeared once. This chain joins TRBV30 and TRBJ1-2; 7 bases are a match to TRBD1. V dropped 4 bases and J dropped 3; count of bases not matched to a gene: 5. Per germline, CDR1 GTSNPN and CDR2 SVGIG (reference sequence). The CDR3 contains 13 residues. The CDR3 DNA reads TGTGCCTGGAACCTCGGACAGGACTATGGCTACACCTTC. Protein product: CAWNLGQDYGYTF.

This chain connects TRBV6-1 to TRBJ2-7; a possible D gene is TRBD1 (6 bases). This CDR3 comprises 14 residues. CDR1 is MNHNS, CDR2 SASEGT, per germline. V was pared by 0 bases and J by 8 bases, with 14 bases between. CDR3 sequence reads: CASSEARTDTKQYF. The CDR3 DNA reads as TGTGCCAGCAGTGAAGCAAGGACAGACACCAAGCAGTACTTC.

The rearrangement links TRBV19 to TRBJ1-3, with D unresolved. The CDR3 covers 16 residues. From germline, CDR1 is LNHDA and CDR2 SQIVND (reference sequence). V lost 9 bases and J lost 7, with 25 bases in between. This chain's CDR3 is CASQLTSLRDGNTIYF. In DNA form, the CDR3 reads TGTGCCAGCCAGCTGACATCCCTACGAGACGGGAACACCATATATTTT. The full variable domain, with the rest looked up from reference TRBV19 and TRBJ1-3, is DGGITQSPKYLFRKEGQNVTLSCEQNLNHDAMYWYRQDPGQGLRLIYYSQIVNDFQKGDIAEGYSVSREKKESFPLTVTSAQKNPTAFYLCASQLTSLRDGNTIYFGEGSWLTVV.

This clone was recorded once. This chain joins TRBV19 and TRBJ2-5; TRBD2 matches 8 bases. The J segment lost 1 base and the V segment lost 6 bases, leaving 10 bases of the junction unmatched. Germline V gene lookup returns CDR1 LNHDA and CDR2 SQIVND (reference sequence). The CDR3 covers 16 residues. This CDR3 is CASSGGVTTLQETQYF. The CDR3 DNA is TGTGCCAGTAGCGGGGGGGTCACAACCCTCCAAGAGACCCAGTACTTC. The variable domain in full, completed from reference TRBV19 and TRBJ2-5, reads DGGITQSPKYLFRKEGQNVTLSCEQNLNHDAMYWYRQDPGQGLRLIYYSQIVNDFQKGDIAEGYSVSREKKESFPLTVTSAQKNPTAFYLCASSGGVTTLQETQYFGPGTRLLVL.

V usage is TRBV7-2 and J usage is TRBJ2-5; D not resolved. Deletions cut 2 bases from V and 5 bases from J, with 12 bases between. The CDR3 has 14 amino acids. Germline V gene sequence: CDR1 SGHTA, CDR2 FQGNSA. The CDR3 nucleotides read TGTGCCAGCAGCTTATCGGCTTGGAGTGAGACCCAGTACTTC. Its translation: CASSLSAWSETQYF.

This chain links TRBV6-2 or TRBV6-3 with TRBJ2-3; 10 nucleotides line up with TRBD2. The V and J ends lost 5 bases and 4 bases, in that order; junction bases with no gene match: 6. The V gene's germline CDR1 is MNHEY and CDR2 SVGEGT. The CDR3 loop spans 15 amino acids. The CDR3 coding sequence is TGTGCCAGCAGTCAGAGCGGGGGGGCCCCAGATACGCAGTATTTT. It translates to CASSQSGGAPDTQYF.

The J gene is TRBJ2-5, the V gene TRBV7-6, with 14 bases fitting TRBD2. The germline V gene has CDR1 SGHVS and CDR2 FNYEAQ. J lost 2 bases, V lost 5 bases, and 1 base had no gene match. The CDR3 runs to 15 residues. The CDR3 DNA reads TGTGCCAGCAGCCGGACTAGCGGGGGGCAAGAGACCCAGTACTTC. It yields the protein CASSRTSGGQETQYF.

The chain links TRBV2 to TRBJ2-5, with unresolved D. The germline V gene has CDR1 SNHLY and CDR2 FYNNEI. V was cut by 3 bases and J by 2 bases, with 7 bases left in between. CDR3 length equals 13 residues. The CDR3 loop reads CASSEGRQETQYF. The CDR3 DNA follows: TGTGCCAGCAGTGAGGGCAGGCAAGAGACCCAGTACTTC.

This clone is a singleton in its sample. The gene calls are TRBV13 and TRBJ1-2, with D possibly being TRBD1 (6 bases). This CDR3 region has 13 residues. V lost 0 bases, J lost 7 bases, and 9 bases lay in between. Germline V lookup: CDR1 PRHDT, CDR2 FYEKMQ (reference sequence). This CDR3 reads CASSLGGDIGYTF. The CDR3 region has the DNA TGTGCCAGCAGCTTAGGCGGGGACATTGGCTACACCTTC.